This T cell receptor beta chain was obtained from a study of cytomegalovirus exposure and HLA in healthy donors. Study observations and caveats: HLA restriction was apparent for most CMV-associated TCR beta chains in a later analysis. The classifier was said to identify cytomegalovirus status with high specificity and sensitivity. Across HLA loci, a later analysis found differing TCR association rates, with DRB1 most and HLA-C fewest. Analysis performed later found about 17,000 TCR beta sequences associated with HLA alleles at 0.05 false discovery rate.

In the case of this clone: Its antigen is unknown.

Vbeta (60) and Jbeta (13) primers were used in the PCR. Clones were read by immunoSEQ multiplex PCR, and TCRdb kept only the in-frame ones, dropping some. The repertoire includes roughly 300,000 clones, 86% of them detected once, and around 3.7% sits in the top ten. The V end was cut by 4 bases, the J end by 6 bases, with 15 bases between. The CDR3 length is 13 residues. Germline assignment: CDR1 SQVTM and CDR2 ANQGSEA. Sequenced sample: PBMCs. The chain uses TRBV29-1 and TRBJ1-2; D is uncertain. The sequence was collected from a man aged 35-49 years in good health and CMV-seropositive. The CDR3 loop reads CSVAAGIFDGYTF. In DNA, the CDR3 is TGCAGCGTTGCCGCCGGGATATTCGATGGCTACACCTTC.